The present entry profiles one TCR beta chain with its context. Healthy Caucasian individuals from Russia aged roughly 6 to 95 served as donors. For the second PCR, which ran for about 7 to 11 cycles, a sample-barcoded 5' primer and a J-beta primer mix were used. Every cDNA was tagged by a template-switch adaptor with 12 random nucleotides. One entry per CDR3 protein, called by TCRdb with MiXCR from the 5' RACE reads. Among about 800,000 distinct CDR3 sequences, about three fifths were seen once, and the ten largest hold approximately 20%. This sample is drawn from a study of blood T cells in healthy people across ages. The J segment lost 10 bases and the V segment lost 5 bases, leaving 11 bases of the junction unmatched. The CDR3 is 15 residues long. Germline values: CDR1 SGHTA, CDR2 FQGNSA.

The sequencing sample was made of blood. This receptor was identified in a man aged 30-40 years in good health. The chain couples TRBV7-2 to TRBJ2-1, with 10 bases fitting TRBD2. In DNA, the CDR3 is TGTGCCAGCAGCGCCAGCGGGAGGGCCGTTCTGGAGCAGTTCTTC. Residues: CASSASGRAVLEQFF.